The sequence of this T cell receptor (beta chain) was determined in a study of T cells in Graves' hyperthyroidism and ophthalmopathy. Template material for amplifying TCR beta CDR3 regions consisted of RNA transcripts. HTBI primers were used for first-round RT-PCR of the TCR CDR3. TCRdb ran MiXCR on the multiplex PCR reads and lists one entry per CDR3 protein. In the table there are about 610,000 distinct CDR3 sequences, under 60% of which are singletons. The hyperthyroidism was newly diagnosed and had lasted under 2 months; the patients were aged 18 to 65. Many counts were recorded for this clonotype. Its antigen is currently unknown. Study results and limitations: Median prediction lead before ophthalmopathy onset was 6.5 months with the model. Ophthalmopathy was separated from stable hyperthyroidism by a 13 V-J model. The blood repertoire included most of the expanded thyroid clonotypes above 0.001.

Sequencing input: peripheral blood or thyroid tissue (not recorded which). This sequence was found in a woman aged 18 to 35 with Graves' hyperthyroidism.

The CDR3 DNA is TGTGCCAGTAGTATGACCCGAGGGGCCACCTACGAGCAGTACTTC. It translates to CASSMTRGATYEQYF. The chain carries TRBV19 and TRBJ2-7, with D perhaps being TRBD1 or TRBD2 (5 bases each). The CDR3 is 15 residues long. Germline loops: CDR1 LNHDA, CDR2 SQIVND (reference sequence). V lost 3 bases and J lost 2, with 14 bases in between.